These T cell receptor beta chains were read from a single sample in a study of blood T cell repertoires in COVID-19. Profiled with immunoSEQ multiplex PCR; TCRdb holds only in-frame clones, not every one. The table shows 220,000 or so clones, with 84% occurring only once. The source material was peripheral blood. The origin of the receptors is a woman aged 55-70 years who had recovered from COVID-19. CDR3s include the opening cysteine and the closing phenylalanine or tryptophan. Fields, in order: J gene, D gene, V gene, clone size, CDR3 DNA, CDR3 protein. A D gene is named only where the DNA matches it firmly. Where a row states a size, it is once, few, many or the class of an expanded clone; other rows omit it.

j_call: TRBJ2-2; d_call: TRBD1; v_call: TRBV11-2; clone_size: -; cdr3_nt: TGTGCCAGCAGCCCGGACAGGGCGAACACCGGGGAGCTGTTTTTT; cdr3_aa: CASSPDRANTGELFF
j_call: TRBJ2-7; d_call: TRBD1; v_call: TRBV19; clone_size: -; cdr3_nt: TGTGCCAGTAGTATCTCCGGGACAGGCGGGATGTACGAGCAGTACTTC; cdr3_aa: CASSISGTGGMYEQYF
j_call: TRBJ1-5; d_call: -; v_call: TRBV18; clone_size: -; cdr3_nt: TGTGCCAGCCCACCAGTGGGAGCTCTTAGCAATCAGCCCCAGCATTTT; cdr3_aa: CASPPVGALSNQPQHF
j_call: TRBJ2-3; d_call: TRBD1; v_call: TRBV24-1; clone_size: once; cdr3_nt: TGTGCCACCGGGGGACAGGGAACAGATACGCAGTATTTT; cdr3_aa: CATGGQGTDTQYF
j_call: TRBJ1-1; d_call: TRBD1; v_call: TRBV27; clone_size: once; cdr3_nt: TGTGCCAGCAGACATTCACAGGGGGCGCGTAACACTGAAGCTTTCTTT; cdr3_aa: CASRHSQGARNTEAFF
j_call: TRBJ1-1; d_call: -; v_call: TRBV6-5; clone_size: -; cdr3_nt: TGTGCCAGCAGTTACTGGCGGGGGCGAGGCACTGAAGCTTTCTTT; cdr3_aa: CASSYWRGRGTEAFF
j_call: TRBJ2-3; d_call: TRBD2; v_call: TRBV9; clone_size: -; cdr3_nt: TGTGCCAGCAGCGTAGTCGAGGGACTAGACGCAGATACGCAGTATTTT; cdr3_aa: CASSVVEGLDADTQYF
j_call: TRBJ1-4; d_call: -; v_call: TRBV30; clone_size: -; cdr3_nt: TGTGCCTGGAGTGTACAACAGGGTTTCTGGGCTAATGAAAAACTGTTTTTT; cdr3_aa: CAWSVQQGFWANEKLFF
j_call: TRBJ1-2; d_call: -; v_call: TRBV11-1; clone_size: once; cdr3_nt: TGTGCCAGCAGCTTAGAGGTATTAAGACAGTATGGCTACACCTTC; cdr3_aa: CASSLEVLRQYGYTF
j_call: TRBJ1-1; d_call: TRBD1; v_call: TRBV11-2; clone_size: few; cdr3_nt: TGTGCCAGCAGCTCCGGACAGGGGGCGGGTGAAGCTTTCTTT; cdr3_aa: CASSSGQGAGEAFF
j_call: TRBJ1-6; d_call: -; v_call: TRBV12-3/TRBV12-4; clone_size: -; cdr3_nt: TGTGCCAGCAGCCCCGACAGATTCACACCCCTCCACTTT; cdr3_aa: CASSPDRFTPLHF
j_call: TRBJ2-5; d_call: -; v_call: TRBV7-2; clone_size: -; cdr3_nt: TGTGCCAGCAGCTTAGCGGGGCGGGGCCCGCAGACCCAGTACTTC; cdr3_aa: CASSLAGRGPQTQYF
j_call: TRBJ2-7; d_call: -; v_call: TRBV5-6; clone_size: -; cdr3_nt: TGTGCCAGCAGCTTCAGGAATTACGAGCAGTACTTC; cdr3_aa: CASSFRNYEQYF
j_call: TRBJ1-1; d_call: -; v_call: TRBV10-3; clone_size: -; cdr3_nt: TGTGCCATCAGTGAGTCTCAGATGCTGAACACTGAAGCTTTCTTT; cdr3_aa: CAISESQMLNTEAFF
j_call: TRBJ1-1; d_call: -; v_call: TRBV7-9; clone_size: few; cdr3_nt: TGTGCCAGCAGCTTAGCCCGGGACATATTGAACACTGAAGCTTTCTTT; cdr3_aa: CASSLARDILNTEAFF
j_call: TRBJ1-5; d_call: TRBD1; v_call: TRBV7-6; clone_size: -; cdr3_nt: TGTGCCAGCAGAACAAATGCGGGACAGGGGTTCAATCAGCCCCAGCATTTT; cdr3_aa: CASRTNAGQGFNQPQHF
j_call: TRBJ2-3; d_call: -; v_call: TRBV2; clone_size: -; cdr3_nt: TGTGCCAGCAGTGAGGCAACGACAGATACGCAGTATTTT; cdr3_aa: CASSEATTDTQYF
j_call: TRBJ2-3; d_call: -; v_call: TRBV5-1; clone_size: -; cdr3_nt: TGCGCCAGCCGGGAGCGGCCCACTGGCACAGATACGCAGTATTTT; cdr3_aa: CASRERPTGTDTQYF
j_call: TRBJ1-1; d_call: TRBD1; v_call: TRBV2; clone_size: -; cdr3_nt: TGTGCCAGCAGAGGGACAGGGAACACTGAAGCTTTCTTT; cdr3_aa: CASRGTGNTEAFF
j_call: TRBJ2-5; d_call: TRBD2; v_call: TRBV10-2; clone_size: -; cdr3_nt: TGCGCCAGCAGACCTAGCGGGCAAGAGACCCAGTACTTC; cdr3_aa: CASRPSGQETQYF
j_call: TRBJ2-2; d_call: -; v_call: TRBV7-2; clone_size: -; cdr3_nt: TGTGCCAGCAGCATCGAGGGGGAGCTGTTTTTT; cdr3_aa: CASSIEGELFF
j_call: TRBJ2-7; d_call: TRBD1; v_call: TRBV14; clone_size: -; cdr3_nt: TGTGCCAGCAGTTCCGGACAGGGGGCGTCCTACGAGCAGTACTTC; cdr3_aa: CASSSGQGASYEQYF
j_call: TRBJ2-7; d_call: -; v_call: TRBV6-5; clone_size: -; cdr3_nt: TGTGCCAGCAGTTCAACGACATTGGGGCCCTACGAGCAGTACTTC; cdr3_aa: CASSSTTLGPYEQYF
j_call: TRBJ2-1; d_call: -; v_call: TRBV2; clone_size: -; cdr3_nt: TGTGCCAGCAGTGAGGTAGGGGTAGGGCAGGGTGAGCAGTTCTTC; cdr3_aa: CASSEVGVGQGEQFF
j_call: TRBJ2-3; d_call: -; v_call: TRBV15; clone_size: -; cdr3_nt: TGTGCCACCAGCAGAGATCCCCTGCAGGGTGTGGATACGCAGTATTTT; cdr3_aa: CATSRDPLQGVDTQYF
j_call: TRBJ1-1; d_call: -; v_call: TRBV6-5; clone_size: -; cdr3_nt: TGTGCCAGCTTCCGAGGGAACACTGAAGCTTTCTTT; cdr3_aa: CASFRGNTEAFF
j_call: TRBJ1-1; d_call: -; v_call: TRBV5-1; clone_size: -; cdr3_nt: TGCGCCAGCAGCTTGGGCAGAGCGGGGAACACTGAAGCTTTCTTT; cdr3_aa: CASSLGRAGNTEAFF
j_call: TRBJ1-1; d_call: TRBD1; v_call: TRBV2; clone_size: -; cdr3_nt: TGTGCCAGCAGTTGGACAGGGGAAGCTTTCTTT; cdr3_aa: CASSWTGEAFF
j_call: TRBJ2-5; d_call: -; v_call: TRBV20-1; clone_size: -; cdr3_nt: TGCAGTGCTAGTCGGTCTCAGACCCAGTACTTC; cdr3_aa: CSASRSQTQYF
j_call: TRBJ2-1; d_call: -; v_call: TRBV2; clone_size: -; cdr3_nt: TGTGCCAGCAGTGACGATCGAGCGAAGAAGTTCTTC; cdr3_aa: CASSDDRAKKFF
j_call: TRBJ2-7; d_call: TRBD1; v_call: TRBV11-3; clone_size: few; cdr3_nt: TGTGCCAGCAGCTTAGGGGACAGCTCCTACGAGCAGTACTTC; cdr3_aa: CASSLGDSSYEQYF
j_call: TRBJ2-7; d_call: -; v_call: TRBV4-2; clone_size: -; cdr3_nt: TGTGCCAGCAGCCAAGGATGGCAGGGTGGCGACGAGCAGTACTTC; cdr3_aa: CASSQGWQGGDEQYF
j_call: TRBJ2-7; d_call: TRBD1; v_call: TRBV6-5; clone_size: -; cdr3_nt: TGTGCCAGCAGCGACAACAGGGGCGGAGAGCAGTACTTC; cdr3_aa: CASSDNRGGEQYF
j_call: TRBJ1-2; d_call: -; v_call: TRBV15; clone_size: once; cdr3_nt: TGTGCCACCAGCGGGGGGGGCGGCTACACCTTC; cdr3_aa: CATSGGGGYTF
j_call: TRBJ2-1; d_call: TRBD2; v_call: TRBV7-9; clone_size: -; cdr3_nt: TGTGCCAGCAGCTCCCCGACTAGCGGGGATTTAAACAATGAGCAGTTCTTC; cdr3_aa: CASSSPTSGDLNNEQFF
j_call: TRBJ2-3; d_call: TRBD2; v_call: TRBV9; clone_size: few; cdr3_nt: TGTGCCAGCAGCGCCCGGGGGGACCGGAGCACAGATACGCAGTATTTT; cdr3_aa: CASSARGDRSTDTQYF
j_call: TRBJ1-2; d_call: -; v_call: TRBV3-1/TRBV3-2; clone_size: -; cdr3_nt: TGTGCCAGCAGCCCGACAGGTGTCTATGGCTACACCTTC; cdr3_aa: CASSPTGVYGYTF
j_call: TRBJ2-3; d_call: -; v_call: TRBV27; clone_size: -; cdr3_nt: TGTGCCAGCAGTTTATGGCCACGTCCCGGCACAGATACGCAGTATTTT; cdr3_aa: CASSLWPRPGTDTQYF
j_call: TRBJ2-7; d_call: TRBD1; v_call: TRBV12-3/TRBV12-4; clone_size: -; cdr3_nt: TGTGCCAGCAGTTACGGGACAGGGTACGAGCAGTACTTC; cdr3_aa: CASSYGTGYEQYF
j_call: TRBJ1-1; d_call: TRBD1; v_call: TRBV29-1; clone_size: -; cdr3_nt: TGCAGCGTACGGGACAGGAACACTGAAGCTTTCTTT; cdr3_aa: CSVRDRNTEAFF
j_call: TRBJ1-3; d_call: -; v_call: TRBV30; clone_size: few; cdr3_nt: TGTGCCTGGACGCAGGACTCCTCTGGAAACACCATATATTTT; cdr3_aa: CAWTQDSSGNTIYF
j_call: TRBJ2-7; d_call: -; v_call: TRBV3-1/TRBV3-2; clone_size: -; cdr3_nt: TGTGCCAGCAGCCAAGGGAGAAACTCCTACGAGCAGTACTTC; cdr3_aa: CASSQGRNSYEQYF
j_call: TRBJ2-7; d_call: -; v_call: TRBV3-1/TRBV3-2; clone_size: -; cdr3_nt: TGTGCCAGCAGCCAAGCCCGGGGAGAGCAGTACTTC; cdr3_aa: CASSQARGEQYF
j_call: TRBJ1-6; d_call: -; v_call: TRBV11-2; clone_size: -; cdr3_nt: TGTGCCAGCAGCTCTTTCCGGAGCTCCTATAATTCACCCCTCCACTTT; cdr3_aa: CASSSFRSSYNSPLHF
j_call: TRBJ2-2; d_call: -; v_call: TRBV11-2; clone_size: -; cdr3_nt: TGTGCCAGCAGCTTACCTACTACTAGTTTCGCCGGGGAGCTGTTTTTT; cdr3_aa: CASSLPTTSFAGELFF
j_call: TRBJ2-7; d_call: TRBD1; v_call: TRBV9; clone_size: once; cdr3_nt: TGTGCCAGCAGCCCGACAGGGCATCTTACCTACGAGCAGTACTTC; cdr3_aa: CASSPTGHLTYEQYF
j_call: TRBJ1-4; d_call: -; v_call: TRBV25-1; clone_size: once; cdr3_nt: TGTGCCAGCAGCGAGCCGACAGGCTCCAATGAAAAACTGTTTTTT; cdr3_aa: CASSEPTGSNEKLFF
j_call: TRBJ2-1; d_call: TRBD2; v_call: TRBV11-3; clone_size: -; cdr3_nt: TGTGCCAGCAGCGTCGGGGGGGCTGACAATGAGCAGTTCTTC; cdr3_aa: CASSVGGADNEQFF
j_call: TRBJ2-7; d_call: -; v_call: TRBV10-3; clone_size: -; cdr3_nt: TGTGCCATCAAAACAGGGACGGACTACGAGCAGTACTTC; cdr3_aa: CAIKTGTDYEQYF
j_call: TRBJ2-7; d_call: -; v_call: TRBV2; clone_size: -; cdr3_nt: TGTGCCAGCAGTGATGGCGGGATCTTCTACGAGCAGTACTTC; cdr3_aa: CASSDGGIFYEQYF
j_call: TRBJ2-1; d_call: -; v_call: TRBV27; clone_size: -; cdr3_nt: TGTGCCAGCCGATTTGGGGGCACGGGTAATGAGCAGTTCTTC; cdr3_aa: CASRFGGTGNEQFF
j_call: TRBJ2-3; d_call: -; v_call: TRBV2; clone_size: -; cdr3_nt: TGTGCCAGCGCCCAGACGGGGAGAAACACAGATACGCAGTATTTT; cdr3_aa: CASAQTGRNTDTQYF
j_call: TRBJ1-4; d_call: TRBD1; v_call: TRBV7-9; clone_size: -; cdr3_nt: TGTGCCAGCAGCTTTACCGGGACAGGGGGGGAAAAACTGTTTTTT; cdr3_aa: CASSFTGTGGEKLFF
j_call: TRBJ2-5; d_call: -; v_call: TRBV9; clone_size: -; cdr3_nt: TGTGCCAGCAGCCCGTCAGCCCCCTTAGCGGAACAAGAGACCCAGTACTTC; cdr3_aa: CASSPSAPLAEQETQYF
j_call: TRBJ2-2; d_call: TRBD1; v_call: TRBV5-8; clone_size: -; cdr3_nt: TGTGCCAGCAGCTTGGTGGACAGGGACACCGGGGAGCTGTTTTTT; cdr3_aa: CASSLVDRDTGELFF